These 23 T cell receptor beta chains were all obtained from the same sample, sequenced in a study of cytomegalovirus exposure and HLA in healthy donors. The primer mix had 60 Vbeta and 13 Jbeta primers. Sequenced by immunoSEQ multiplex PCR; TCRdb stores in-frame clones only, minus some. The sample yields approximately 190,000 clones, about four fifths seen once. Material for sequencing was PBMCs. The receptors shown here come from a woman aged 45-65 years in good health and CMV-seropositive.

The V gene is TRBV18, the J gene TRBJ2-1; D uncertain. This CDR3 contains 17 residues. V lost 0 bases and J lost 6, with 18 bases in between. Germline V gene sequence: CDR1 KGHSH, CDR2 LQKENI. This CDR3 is CASSPPLSPGDGNEQFF. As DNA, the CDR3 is TGTGCCAGCTCACCACCCCTATCCCCGGGTGACGGCAATGAGCAGTTCTTC.

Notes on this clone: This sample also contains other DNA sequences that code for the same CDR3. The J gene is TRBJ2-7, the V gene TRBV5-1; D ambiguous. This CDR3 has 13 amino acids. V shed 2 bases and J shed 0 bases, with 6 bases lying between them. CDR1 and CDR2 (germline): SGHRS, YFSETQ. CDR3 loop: CASSLAPSYEQYF. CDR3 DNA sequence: TGCGCCAGCAGCTTAGCACCCTCCTACGAGCAGTACTTC.

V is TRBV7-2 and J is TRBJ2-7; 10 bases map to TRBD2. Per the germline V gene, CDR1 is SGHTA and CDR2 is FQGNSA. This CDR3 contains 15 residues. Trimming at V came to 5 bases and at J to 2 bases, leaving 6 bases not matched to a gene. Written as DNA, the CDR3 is TGTGCCAGCAGCCAAAGCGGGGGGGCCCCCTACGAGCAGTACTTC. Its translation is CASSQSGGAPYEQYF.

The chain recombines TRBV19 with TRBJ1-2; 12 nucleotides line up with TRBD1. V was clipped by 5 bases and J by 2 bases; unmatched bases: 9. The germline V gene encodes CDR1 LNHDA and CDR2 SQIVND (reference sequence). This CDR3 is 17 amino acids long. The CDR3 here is CASSDGDRGPFNYGYTF. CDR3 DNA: TGTGCCAGTAGTGATGGGGACAGGGGGCCATTCAACTATGGCTACACCTTC.

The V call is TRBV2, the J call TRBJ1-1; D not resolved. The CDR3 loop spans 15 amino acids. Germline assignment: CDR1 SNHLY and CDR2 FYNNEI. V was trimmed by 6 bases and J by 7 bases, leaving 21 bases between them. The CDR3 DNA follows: TGTGCCAGCAGCGAACCGGGATCTTTGGCTGGTGAAGCTTTCTTT. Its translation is CASSEPGSLAGEAFF. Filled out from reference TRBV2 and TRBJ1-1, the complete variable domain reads EPEVTQTPSHQVTQMGQEVILRCVPISNHLYFYWYRQILGQKVEFLVSFYNNEISEKSEIFDDQFSVERPDGSNFTLKIRSTKLEDSAMYFCASSEPGSLAGEAFFGQGTRLTVV.

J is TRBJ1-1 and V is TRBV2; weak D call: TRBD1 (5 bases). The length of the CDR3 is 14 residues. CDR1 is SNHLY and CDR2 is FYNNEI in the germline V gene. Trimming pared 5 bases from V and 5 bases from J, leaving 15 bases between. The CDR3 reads CASSRGMGGTEAFF. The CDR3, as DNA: TGTGCCAGCAGTCGAGGGATGGGGGGGACTGAAGCTTTCTTT. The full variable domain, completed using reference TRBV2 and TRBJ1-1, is EPEVTQTPSHQVTQMGQEVILRCVPISNHLYFYWYRQILGQKVEFLVSFYNNEISEKSEIFDDQFSVERPDGSNFTLKIRSTKLEDSAMYFCASSRGMGGTEAFFGQGTRLTVV.

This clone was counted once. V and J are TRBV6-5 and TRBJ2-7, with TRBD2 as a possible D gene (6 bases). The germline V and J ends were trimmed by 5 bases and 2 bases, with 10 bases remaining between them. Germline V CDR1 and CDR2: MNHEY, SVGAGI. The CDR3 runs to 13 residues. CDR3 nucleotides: TGTGCCAGCAGTGGCGGGATTACCTACGAGCAGTACTTC. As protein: CASSGGITYEQYF.

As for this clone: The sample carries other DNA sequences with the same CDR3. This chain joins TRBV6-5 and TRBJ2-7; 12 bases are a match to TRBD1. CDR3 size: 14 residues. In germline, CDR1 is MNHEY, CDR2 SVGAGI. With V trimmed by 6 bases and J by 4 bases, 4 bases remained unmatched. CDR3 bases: TGTGCCAGCAGGCCGGGACAGGGGGCTTACGAGCAGTACTTC. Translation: CASRPGQGAYEQYF.

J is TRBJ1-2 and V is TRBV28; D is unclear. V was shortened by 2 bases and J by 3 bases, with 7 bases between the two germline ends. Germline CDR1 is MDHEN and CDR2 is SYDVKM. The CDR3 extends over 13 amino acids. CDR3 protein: CASSLEVYYGYTF. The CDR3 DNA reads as TGTGCCAGCAGTTTAGAGGTCTACTATGGCTACACCTTC.

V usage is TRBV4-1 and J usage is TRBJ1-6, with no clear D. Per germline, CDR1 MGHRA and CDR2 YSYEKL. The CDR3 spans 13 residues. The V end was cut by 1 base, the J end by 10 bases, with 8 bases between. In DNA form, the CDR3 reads TGCGCCAGCAGCCAAGGTTATTTCTCACCCCTCCACTTT. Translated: CASSQGYFSPLHF.

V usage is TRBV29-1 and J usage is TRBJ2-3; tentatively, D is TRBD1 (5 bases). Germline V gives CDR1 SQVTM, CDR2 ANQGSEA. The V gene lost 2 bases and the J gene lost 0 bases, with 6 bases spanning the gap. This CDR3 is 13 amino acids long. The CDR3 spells CSVEQGSTDTQYF. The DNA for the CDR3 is TGCAGCGTTGAACAGGGAAGCACAGATACGCAGTATTTT.

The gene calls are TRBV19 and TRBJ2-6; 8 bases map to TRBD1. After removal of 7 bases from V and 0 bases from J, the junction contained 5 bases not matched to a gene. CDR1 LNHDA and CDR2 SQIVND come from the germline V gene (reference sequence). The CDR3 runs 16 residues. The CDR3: CASTGQENSGANVLTF. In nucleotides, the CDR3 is TGTGCCAGTACGGGACAGGAAAACTCTGGGGCCAACGTCCTGACTTTC.

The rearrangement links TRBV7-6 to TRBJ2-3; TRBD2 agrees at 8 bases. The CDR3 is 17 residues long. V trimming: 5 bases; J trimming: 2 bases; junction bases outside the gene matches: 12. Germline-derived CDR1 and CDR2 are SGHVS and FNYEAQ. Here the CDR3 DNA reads TGTGCCAGCAGCCAGAGAGGAGGCGGGGGGAACACAGATACGCAGTATTTT. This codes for CASSQRGGGGNTDTQYF.

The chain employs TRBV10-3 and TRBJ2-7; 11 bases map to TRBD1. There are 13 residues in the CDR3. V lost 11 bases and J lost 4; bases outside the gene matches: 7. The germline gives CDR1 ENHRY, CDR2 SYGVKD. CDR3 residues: CAVSGTGGYEQYF. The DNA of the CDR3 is TGTGCCGTTTCCGGGACAGGGGGGTACGAGCAGTACTTC.

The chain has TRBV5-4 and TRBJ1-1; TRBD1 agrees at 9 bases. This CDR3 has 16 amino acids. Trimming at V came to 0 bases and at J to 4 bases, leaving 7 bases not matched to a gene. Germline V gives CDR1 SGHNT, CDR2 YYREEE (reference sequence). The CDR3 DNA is TGTGCCAGCAGCTTGGGAGGACAGGGGAGAGGCACTGAAGCTTTCTTT. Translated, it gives CASSLGGQGRGTEAFF.

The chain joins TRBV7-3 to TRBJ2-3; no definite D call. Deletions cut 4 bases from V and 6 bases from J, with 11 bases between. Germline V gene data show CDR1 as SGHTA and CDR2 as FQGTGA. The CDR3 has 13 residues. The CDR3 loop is CASSWLPEDTQYF. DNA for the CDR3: TGTGCCAGCAGCTGGCTCCCGGAGGATACGCAGTATTTT.

The CDR3 DNA sequence: TGTGCCAGCAGCCGGACAGCCAGCACAGATACGCAGTATTTT. This translates into CASSRTASTDTQYF. The V call is TRBV7-2, the J call TRBJ2-3, with D perhaps matching TRBD1 (6 bases). CDR1 and CDR2 (germline): SGHTA, FQGNSA. The CDR3 loop spans 14 amino acids. V was shortened by 5 bases and J by 0 bases, with 9 bases between the two germline ends. Together with reference TRBV7-2 and TRBJ2-3, the CDR3 gives the full variable domain: GAGVSQSPSNKVTEKGKDVELRCDPISGHTALYWYRQSLGQGLEFLIYFQGNSAPDKSGLPSDRFSAERTGGSVSTLTIQRTQQEDSAVYLCASSRTASTDTQYFGPGTRLTVL.

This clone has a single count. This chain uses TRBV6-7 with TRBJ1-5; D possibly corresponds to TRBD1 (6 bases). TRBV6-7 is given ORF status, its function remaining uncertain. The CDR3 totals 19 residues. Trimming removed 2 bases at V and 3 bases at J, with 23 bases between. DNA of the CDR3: TGTGCCAGCAGTTACCGTCCTTCTAACAGGGATGGGGACAATCAGCCCCAGCATTTT. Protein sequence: CASSYRPSNRDGDNQPQHF.

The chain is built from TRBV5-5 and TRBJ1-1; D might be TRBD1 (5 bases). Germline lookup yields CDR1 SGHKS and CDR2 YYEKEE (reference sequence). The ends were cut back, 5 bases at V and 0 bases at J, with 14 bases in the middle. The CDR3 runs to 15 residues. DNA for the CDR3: TGTGCCAGCAGTCTGACAGCCTCAATGAACACTGAAGCTTTCTTT. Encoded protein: CASSLTASMNTEAFF.

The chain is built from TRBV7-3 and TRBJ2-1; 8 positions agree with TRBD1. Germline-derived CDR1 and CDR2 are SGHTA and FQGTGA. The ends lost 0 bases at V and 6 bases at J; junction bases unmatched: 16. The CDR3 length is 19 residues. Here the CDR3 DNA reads TGTGCCAGCAGCTTAACCGCTCCGGACGTGACAGGGGCTGGCAATGAGCAGTTCTTC. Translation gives CASSLTAPDVTGAGNEQFF.

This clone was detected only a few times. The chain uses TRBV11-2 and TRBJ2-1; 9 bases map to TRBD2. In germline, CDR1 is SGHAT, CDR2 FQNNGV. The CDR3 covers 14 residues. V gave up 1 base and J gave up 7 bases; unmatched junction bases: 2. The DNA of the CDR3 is TGTGCCAGCAGCTTAGTAGCGGGGGCAAATGAGCAGTTCTTC. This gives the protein CASSLVAGANEQFF.

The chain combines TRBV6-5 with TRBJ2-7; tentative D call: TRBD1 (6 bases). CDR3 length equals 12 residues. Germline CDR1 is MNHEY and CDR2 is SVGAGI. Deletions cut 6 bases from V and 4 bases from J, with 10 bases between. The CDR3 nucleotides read TGTGCCAGCAGGGGGACATCTTACGAGCAGTACTTC. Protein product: CASRGTSYEQYF.

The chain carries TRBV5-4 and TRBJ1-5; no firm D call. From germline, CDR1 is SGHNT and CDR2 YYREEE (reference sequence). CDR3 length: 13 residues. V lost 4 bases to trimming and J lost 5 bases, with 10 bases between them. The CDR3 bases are TGTGCCAGCAGCCAAGAGAGGGATCAGCCCCAGCATTTT. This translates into CASSQERDQPQHF.